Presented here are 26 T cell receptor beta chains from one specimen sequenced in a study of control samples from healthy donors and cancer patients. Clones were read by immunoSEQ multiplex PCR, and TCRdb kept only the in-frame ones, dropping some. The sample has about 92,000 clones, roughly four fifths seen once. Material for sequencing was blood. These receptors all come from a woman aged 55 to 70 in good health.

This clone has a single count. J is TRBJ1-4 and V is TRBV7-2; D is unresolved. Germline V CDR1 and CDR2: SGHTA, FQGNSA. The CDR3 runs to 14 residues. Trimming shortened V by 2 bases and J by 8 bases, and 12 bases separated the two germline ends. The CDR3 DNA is TGTGCCAGCAGCTTACAGGAGAAGGGCGAAAAACTGTTTTTT. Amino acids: CASSLQEKGEKLFF. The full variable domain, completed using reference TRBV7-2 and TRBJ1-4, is GAGVSQSPSNKVTEKGKDVELRCDPISGHTALYWYRQSLGQGLEFLIYFQGNSAPDKSGLPSDRFSAERTGGSVSTLTIQRTQQEDSAVYLCASSLQEKGEKLFFGSGTQLSVL.

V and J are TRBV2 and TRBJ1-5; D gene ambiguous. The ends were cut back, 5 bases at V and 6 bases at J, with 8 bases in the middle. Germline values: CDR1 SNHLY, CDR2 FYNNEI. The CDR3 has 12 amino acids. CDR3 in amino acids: CASSPEGQPQHF. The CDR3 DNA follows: TGTGCCAGCAGTCCGGAGGGTCAGCCCCAGCATTTT.

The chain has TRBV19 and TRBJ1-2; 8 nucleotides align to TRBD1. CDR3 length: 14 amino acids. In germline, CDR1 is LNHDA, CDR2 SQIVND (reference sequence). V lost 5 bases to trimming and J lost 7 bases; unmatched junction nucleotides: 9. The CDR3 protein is CASSEFGQGAGYTF. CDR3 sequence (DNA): TGTGCCAGTAGTGAGTTCGGGCAGGGGGCTGGCTACACCTTC.

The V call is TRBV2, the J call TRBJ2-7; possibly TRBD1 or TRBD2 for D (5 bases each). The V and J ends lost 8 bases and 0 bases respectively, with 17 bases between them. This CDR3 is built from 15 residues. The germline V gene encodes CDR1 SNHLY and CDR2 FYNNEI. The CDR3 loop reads CASLAGTYSSYEQYF. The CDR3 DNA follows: TGTGCCAGCCTGGCCGGGACCTACAGCTCCTACGAGCAGTACTTC.

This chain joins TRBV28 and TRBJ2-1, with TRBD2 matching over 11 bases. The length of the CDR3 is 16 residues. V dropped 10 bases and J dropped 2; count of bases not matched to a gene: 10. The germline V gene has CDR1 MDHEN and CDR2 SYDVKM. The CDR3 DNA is TGTGCCACACTACTAGCGGGAGTATCCGCCTACAATGAGCAGTTCTTC. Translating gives CATLLAGVSAYNEQFF.

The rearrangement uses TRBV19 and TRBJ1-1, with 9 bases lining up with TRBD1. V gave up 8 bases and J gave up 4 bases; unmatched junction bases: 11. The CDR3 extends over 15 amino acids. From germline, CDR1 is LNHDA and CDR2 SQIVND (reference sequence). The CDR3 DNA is TGTGCCAGTGTCAGGATACAGGGGGCGTTCACTGAAGCTTTCTTT. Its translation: CASVRIQGAFTEAFF.

Here the CDR3 DNA reads TGTGCCACCAGCAGTATGAGCTCCTACGAGCAGTACTTC. This gives the protein CATSSMSSYEQYF. The genes are TRBV15 and TRBJ2-7; no definite D call. The CDR3 is 13 amino acids. Germline V gene data show CDR1 as LNHNV and CDR2 as YYDKDF (reference sequence). V dropped 3 bases and J dropped 0 bases, with 6 bases sitting between them.

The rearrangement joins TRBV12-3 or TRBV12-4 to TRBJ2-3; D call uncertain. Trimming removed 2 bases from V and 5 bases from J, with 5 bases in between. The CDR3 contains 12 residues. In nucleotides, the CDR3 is TGTGCCAGCAGTTTACTGGGAGATACGCAGTATTTT. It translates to CASSLLGDTQYF.

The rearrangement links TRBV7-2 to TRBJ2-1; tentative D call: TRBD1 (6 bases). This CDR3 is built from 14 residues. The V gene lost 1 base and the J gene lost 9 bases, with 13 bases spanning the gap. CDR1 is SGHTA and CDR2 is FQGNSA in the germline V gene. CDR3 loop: CASSLGGGTTEQFF. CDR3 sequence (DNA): TGTGCCAGCAGCTTAGGAGGTGGGACAACTGAGCAGTTCTTC.

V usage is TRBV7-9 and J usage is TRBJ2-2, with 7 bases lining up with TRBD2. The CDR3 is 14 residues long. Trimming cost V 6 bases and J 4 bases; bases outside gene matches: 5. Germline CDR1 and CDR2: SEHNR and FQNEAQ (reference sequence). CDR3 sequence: CASRLGGTTGELFF. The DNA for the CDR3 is TGTGCCAGCAGGCTGGGAGGGACCACCGGGGAGCTGTTTTTT. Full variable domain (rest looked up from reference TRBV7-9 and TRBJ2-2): DTGVSQNPRHKITKRGQNVTFRCDPISEHNRLYWYRQTLGQGPEFLTYFQNEAQLEKSRLLSDRFSAERPKGSFSTLEIQRTEQGDSAMYLCASRLGGTTGELFFGEGSRLTVL.

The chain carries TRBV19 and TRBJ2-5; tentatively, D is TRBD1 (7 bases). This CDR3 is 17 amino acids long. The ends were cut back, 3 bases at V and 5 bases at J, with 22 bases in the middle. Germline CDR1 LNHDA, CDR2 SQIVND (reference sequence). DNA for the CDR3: TGTGCCAGTAGTATTGGAGGGGGCGAATATGCTTGGGAGACCCAGTACTTC. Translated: CASSIGGGEYAWETQYF.

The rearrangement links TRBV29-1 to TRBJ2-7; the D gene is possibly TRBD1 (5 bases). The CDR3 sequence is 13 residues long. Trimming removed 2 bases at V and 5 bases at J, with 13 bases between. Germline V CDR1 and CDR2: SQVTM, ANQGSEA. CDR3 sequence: CSVERIQGNEQYF. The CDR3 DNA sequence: TGCAGCGTTGAAAGGATCCAGGGCAACGAGCAGTACTTC.

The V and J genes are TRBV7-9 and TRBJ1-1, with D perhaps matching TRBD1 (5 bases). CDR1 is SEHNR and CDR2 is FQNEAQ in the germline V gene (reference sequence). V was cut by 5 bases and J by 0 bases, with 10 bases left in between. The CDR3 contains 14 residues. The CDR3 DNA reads TGTGCCAGCAGCCCCCAAGGGGTGAACACTGAAGCTTTCTTT. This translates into CASSPQGVNTEAFF.

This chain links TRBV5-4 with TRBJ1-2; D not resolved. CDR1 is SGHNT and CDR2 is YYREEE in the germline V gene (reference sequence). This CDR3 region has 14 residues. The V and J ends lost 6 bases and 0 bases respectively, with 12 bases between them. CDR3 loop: CASIGGPANYGYTF. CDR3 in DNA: TGTGCCAGCATCGGAGGCCCAGCTAACTATGGCTACACCTTC.

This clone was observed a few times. The DNA of the CDR3 is TGTGCCAGCAGTGTAATGCCGTACAATGAGCAGTTCTTC. It encodes CASSVMPYNEQFF. The genes are TRBV2 and TRBJ2-1; D gene uncertain. The CDR3 runs to 13 residues. Germline CDR1 SNHLY, CDR2 FYNNEI. V lost 4 bases and J lost 4, with 8 bases in between.

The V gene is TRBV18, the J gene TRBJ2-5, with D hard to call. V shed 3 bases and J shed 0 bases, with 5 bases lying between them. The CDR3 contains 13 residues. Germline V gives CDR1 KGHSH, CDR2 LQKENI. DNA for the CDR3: TGTGCCAGCTCACCTACGTACCAAGAGACCCAGTACTTC. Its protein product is CASSPTYQETQYF.

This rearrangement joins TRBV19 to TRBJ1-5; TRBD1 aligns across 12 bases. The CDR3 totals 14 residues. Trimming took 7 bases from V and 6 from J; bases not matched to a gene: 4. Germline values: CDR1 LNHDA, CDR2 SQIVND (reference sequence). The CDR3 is CASKGGQGAQPQHF. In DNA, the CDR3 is TGTGCCAGTAAGGGGGGACAGGGGGCTCAGCCCCAGCATTTT.

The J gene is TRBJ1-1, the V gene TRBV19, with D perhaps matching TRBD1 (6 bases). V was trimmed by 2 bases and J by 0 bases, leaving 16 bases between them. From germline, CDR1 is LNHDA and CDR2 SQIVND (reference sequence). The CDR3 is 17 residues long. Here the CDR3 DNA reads TGTGCCAGTAGTATAAGATCCAGGGGCCGGATGAACACTGAAGCTTTCTTT. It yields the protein CASSIRSRGRMNTEAFF.

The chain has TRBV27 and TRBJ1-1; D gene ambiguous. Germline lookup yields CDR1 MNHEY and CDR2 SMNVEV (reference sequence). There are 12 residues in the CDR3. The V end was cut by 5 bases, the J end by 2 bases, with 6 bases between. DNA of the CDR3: TGTGCCAGCAGTGCCATAAACACTGAAGCTTTCTTT. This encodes CASSAINTEAFF.

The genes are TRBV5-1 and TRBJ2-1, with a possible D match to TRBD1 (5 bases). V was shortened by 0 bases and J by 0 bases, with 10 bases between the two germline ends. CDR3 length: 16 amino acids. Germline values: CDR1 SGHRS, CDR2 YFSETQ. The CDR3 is CASSLEGPSSYNEQFF. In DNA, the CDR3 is TGCGCCAGCAGCTTGGAGGGGCCGAGCTCCTACAATGAGCAGTTCTTC. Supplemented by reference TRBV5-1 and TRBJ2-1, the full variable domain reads KAGVTQTPRYLIKTRGQQVTLSCSPISGHRSVSWYQQTPGQGLQFLFEYFSETQRNKGNFPGRFSGRQFSNSRSEMNVSTLELGDSALYLCASSLEGPSSYNEQFFGPGTRLTVL.

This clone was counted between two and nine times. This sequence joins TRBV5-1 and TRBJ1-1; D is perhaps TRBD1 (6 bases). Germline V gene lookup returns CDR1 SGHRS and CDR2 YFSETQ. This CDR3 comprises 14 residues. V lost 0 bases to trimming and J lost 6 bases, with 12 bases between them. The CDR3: CASSLAGAVAEAFF. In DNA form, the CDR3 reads TGCGCCAGCAGCTTGGCAGGGGCGGTCGCTGAAGCTTTCTTT.

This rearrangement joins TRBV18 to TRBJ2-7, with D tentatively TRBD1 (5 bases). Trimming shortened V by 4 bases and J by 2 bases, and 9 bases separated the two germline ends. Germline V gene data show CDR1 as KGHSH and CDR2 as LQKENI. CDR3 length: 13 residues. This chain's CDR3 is CASSQDNTYEQYF. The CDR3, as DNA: TGTGCCAGCTCACAGGACAATACCTACGAGCAGTACTTC.

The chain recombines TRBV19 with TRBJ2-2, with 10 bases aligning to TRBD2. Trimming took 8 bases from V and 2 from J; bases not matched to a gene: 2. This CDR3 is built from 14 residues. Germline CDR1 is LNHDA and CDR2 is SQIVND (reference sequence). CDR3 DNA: TGTGCCAGTTCTAGCGGGGGAAACACCGGGGAGCTGTTTTTT. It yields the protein CASSSGGNTGELFF. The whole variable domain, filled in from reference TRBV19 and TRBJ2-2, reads DGGITQSPKYLFRKEGQNVTLSCEQNLNHDAMYWYRQDPGQGLRLIYYSQIVNDFQKGDIAEGYSVSREKKESFPLTVTSAQKNPTAFYLCASSSGGNTGELFFGEGSRLTVL.

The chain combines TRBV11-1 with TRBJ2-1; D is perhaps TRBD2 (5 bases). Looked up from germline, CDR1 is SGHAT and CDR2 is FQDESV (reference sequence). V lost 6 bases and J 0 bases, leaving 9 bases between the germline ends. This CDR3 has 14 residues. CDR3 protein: CASRYGVSYNEQFF. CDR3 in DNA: TGTGCCAGCAGATACGGGGTCTCCTACAATGAGCAGTTCTTC.

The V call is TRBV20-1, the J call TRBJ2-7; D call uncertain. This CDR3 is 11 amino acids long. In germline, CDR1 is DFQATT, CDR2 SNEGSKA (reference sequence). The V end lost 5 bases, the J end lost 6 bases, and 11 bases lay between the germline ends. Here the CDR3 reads CSAVNTPEQYF. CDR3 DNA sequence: TGCAGTGCTGTAAATACACCCGAGCAGTACTTC.

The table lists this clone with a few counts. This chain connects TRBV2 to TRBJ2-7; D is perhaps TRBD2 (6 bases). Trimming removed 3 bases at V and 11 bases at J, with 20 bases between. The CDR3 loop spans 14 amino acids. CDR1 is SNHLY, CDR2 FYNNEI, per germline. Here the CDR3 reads CASSELIAGSRKYF. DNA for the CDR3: TGTGCCAGCAGTGAGTTGATAGCCGGGAGTCGGAAGTACTTC.